A single sample gave rise to the 22 T cell receptor beta chains below, sequenced in a study of cytomegalovirus exposure and HLA in healthy donors. 13 Jbeta primers and 60 Vbeta primers were used for the PCR. The data were produced by immunoSEQ multiplex PCR, yet TCRdb's version contains in-frame clones alone and is incomplete. This sample has fewer than 120,000 clones, with around four fifths found just once. The sequenced sample consisted of PBMCs. The receptor set was obtained from a woman in her sixties in good health and CMV-seropositive.

This clone showed up just a few times. The chain is built from TRBV7-3 and TRBJ2-3; 9 nucleotides line up with TRBD2. Germline-derived CDR1 and CDR2 are SGHTA and FQGTGA. The CDR3 is 16 residues long. J was trimmed by 3 bases and V by 2 bases; bases with no gene match: 6. Written as DNA, the CDR3 is TGTGCCAGCAGCTTATTAGCGGGAGCTGTGACAGATACGCAGTATTTT. This gives the protein CASSLLAGAVTDTQYF.

This sequence joins TRBV12-5 and TRBJ1-2; D perhaps matches TRBD1 (6 bases). Germline-derived CDR1 and CDR2 are LGHNT and FRNRAP. The length of the CDR3 is 14 residues. Trimming cost V 3 bases and J 7 bases, with 15 bases left between them. CDR3: CASGFLSGAGGYTF. CDR3 DNA sequence: TGTGCTAGTGGTTTCCTATCAGGGGCGGGTGGCTACACCTTC.

The CDR3 region has the DNA TGTGCCAGCAGCGTAGAGTTTGGCAGGGATGAAAAACTGTTTTTT. Protein: CASSVEFGRDEKLFF. V usage is TRBV9 and J usage is TRBJ1-4; possibly TRBD1 for D (5 bases). V lost 0 bases and J 6 bases, leaving 12 bases between the germline ends. Germline V CDR1 and CDR2: SGDLS, YYNGEE. There are 15 residues in the CDR3.

This sequence joins TRBV6-5 and TRBJ1-2; the match to TRBD1 covers 11 bases. Germline V gene lookup returns CDR1 MNHEY and CDR2 SVGAGI. V lost 5 bases, J lost 14 bases, and 10 bases stayed unmatched. This CDR3 spans 13 amino acids. CDR3 sequence reads: CASSRGQGVAETF. The CDR3 DNA sequence: TGTGCCAGCAGTAGGGGACAGGGGGTTGCAGAGACCTTC.

V is TRBV27 and J is TRBJ1-6; TRBD1 agrees at 9 bases. The CDR3 contains 15 residues. V gave up 2 bases and J gave up 6 bases; unmatched junction bases: 2. Germline CDR1 is MNHEY and CDR2 is SMNVEV (reference sequence). As DNA, the CDR3 is TGTGCCAGCAGTTTACGACAGGGGGGTAATTCACCCCTCCACTTT. Its protein product is CASSLRQGGNSPLHF.

The chain links TRBV28 to TRBJ2-7; 9 nucleotides line up with TRBD2. Germline CDR1 MDHEN, CDR2 SYDVKM. The ends lost 5 bases at V and 6 bases at J; junction bases unmatched: 11. The CDR3 covers 15 residues. The CDR3 sequence is CASSTPGTSNLEQYF. Here the CDR3 DNA reads TGTGCCAGCAGTACCCCCGGGACTAGCAACCTCGAGCAGTACTTC.

This chain uses TRBV4-2 with TRBJ2-7; maybe TRBD2 (5 bases). The V gene lost 6 bases and the J gene lost 3 bases, with 15 bases spanning the gap. The CDR3 has 14 residues. Germline V lookup: CDR1 LGHNA, CDR2 YNFKEQ. The CDR3 spells CASSQRGLHYEQYF. CDR3 DNA: TGTGCCAGCAGTCAAAGAGGGCTTCACTACGAGCAGTACTTC.

The count of this clone is one. This chain joins TRBV27 and TRBJ2-3; D not resolved. The CDR3 is 16 residues long. CDR1 is MNHEY and CDR2 is SMNVEV in the germline V gene (reference sequence). V was trimmed by 5 bases and J by 2 bases, leaving 17 bases between them. The CDR3: CASSAVTEILTDTQYF. CDR3 sequence (DNA): TGTGCCAGCAGTGCCGTAACAGAAATACTCACAGATACGCAGTATTTT.

The CDR3 here is CASSKPGLHYEQYF. The CDR3, as DNA: TGTGCCAGCAGCAAACCGGGACTACACTACGAGCAGTACTTC. The J gene is TRBJ2-7, the V gene TRBV7-6; the match to TRBD2 covers 7 bases. V dropped 5 bases and J dropped 3; count of bases not matched to a gene: 7. The CDR3 is 14 amino acids. Germline V gene data show CDR1 as SGHVS and CDR2 as FNYEAQ.

CDR3 region: CASSDPSGVFGTQYF. For the CDR3, the DNA is TGTGCCAGCAGCGACCCTAGCGGGGTTTTTGGGACCCAGTACTTC. This sequence joins TRBV11-1 and TRBJ2-5, with 9 positions matching TRBD2. This CDR3 contains 15 residues. With 5 bases clipped from V and 7 bases from J, the junction kept 11 bases outside the gene matches. The germline CDR1 and CDR2 sequences are SGHAT and FQDESV (reference sequence).

The gene calls are TRBV28 and TRBJ1-3, with D tentatively TRBD1 (5 bases). The CDR3 runs to 15 residues. The germline V gene has CDR1 MDHEN and CDR2 SYDVKM. Between the trimmed V and J ends, which lost 6 bases and 2 bases, there was a span of 14 bases. This CDR3 is CASSYLGDAGNTIYF. As DNA, the CDR3 is TGTGCCAGCAGCTACTTAGGGGATGCTGGAAACACCATATATTTT.

The chain combines TRBV28 with TRBJ2-5, with a weak D call TRBD2 (6 bases). This CDR3 has 15 residues. The germline V gene has CDR1 MDHEN and CDR2 SYDVKM. Between the trimmed V and J ends, which lost 6 bases and 1 base, there was a span of 15 bases. The CDR3 is CASRPGLGLQETQYF. CDR3 nucleotide sequence: TGTGCCAGCAGGCCGGGACTGGGGCTCCAAGAGACCCAGTACTTC.

The chain recombines TRBV13 with TRBJ1-1; 9 bases line up with TRBD1. The trim removed 0 bases at V and 5 bases at J, leaving 13 bases unmatched. The germline gives CDR1 PRHDT, CDR2 FYEKMQ (reference sequence). CDR3 length equals 18 residues. The CDR3 region is CASSLGTGGTIPSTEAFF. Written as DNA, the CDR3 is TGTGCCAGCAGCTTAGGGACAGGGGGTACCATACCTTCGACTGAAGCTTTCTTT.

The rearrangement links TRBV6-5 to TRBJ1-2, with a weak D call TRBD1 (6 bases). The CDR3 extends over 15 amino acids. V was pared by 2 bases and J by 3 bases, with 13 bases between. The V gene's germline CDR1 is MNHEY and CDR2 SVGAGI. Written as DNA, the CDR3 is TGTGCCAGCAGTTACCGTCCGAGACAGGACTATGGCTACACCTTC. Its translation: CASSYRPRQDYGYTF.

The V call is TRBV4-1, the J call TRBJ2-3, with 8 bases aligning to TRBD2. CDR3 length: 14 amino acids. V shed 6 bases and J 11 bases; nucleotides not matched to a gene: 13. CDR1 is MGHRA, CDR2 YSYEKL, per germline. CDR3 sequence: CASRQIGAGDMQYF. The CDR3 nucleotides read TGCGCCAGCAGACAAATTGGAGCGGGAGACATGCAGTATTTT.

The genes are TRBV25-1 and TRBJ2-4; D is possibly TRBD2 (5 bases). Germline V gene data show CDR1 as MGHDK and CDR2 as SYGVNS. The germline V and J ends were trimmed by 3 bases and 6 bases, with 12 bases remaining between them. This CDR3 is 14 amino acids long. The CDR3, as DNA: TGTGCCAGCAGTGACGAGGGCAGGAGAAACATTCAGTACTTC. Its translation: CASSDEGRRNIQYF.

The V and J genes are TRBV5-1 and TRBJ2-3; 10 nucleotides align to TRBD2. This CDR3 is built from 15 residues. CDR1 is SGHRS and CDR2 is YFSETQ in the germline V gene. V gave up 1 base and J gave up 4 bases; unmatched junction bases: 3. The CDR3 DNA follows: TGCGCCAGCAGCTTGTCTAGCGGGGGACCAGATACGCAGTATTTT. Protein sequence: CASSLSSGGPDTQYF.

The rearrangement links TRBV10-3 to TRBJ2-2, with D unclear. V was trimmed by 2 bases and J by 4 bases, leaving 8 bases between them. CDR3 length: 14 residues. Looked up from germline, CDR1 is ENHRY and CDR2 is SYGVKD. The CDR3 DNA follows: TGTGCCATCAGTGAGGAACCGAGCACCGGGGAGCTGTTTTTT. Translating gives CAISEEPSTGELFF.

The chain joins TRBV18 to TRBJ1-1; 8 bases align to TRBD1. Germline trimming cut 3 bases from V and 10 bases from J; bases unmatched to any gene: 4. The CDR3 consists of 12 residues. The germline V gene has CDR1 KGHSH and CDR2 LQKENI. The CDR3 protein is CASSPDRAVAFF. The CDR3, as DNA: TGTGCCAGCTCACCGGACAGGGCGGTAGCTTTCTTT.

The chain joins TRBV25-1 to TRBJ2-1, with 15 bases fitting TRBD2. This CDR3 comprises 17 residues. Germline V lookup: CDR1 MGHDK, CDR2 SYGVNS. V shed 4 bases, J shed 3 bases, and the junction held 4 bases outside the gene matches. The CDR3 spells CASSGRTSGRVYNEQFF. Written as DNA, the CDR3 is TGTGCCAGCAGTGGAAGGACTAGCGGGAGGGTCTACAATGAGCAGTTCTTC.

In nucleotides, the CDR3 is TGTGCCAGTAGTCCCCAAACTGCAACTAATGAAAAACTGTTTTTT. It yields the protein CASSPQTATNEKLFF. V is TRBV19 and J is TRBJ1-4, with no clear D. Germline lookup yields CDR1 LNHDA and CDR2 SQIVND (reference sequence). Deletions cut 5 bases from V and 0 bases from J, with 10 bases between. The length of the CDR3 is 15 residues.

Turning to this clone: Other DNA variants within this sample encode the same CDR3. V usage is TRBV15 and J usage is TRBJ2-7; TRBD2 matches 9 bases. CDR3 size: 15 residues. Unmatched junction bases numbered 1, after V lost 0 bases and J lost 1 base. The germline CDR1 and CDR2 sequences are LNHNV and YYDKDF (reference sequence). The CDR3 is CATSREAGGSYEQYF. The CDR3 nucleotides read TGTGCCACCAGCAGAGAAGCGGGAGGTTCCTACGAGCAGTACTTC.